A selection of T cell receptor beta chains follows, all from one sample in a study of cytomegalovirus exposure and HLA in healthy donors. TCRdb keeps only in-frame clones here, not all; method: immunoSEQ multiplex PCR. This repertoire includes roughly 54,000 clones. Sequencing used PBMCs. The receptors stem from a woman aged 25 to 39 in good health and CMV-seropositive. The conserved cysteine and the conserved F or W are not part of the CDR3 here.

v_call	j_call	cdr3_aa
TRBV18	TRBJ2-1	ASSQLGQGAYNEQF
TRBV7-9	TRBJ2-1	ASSKPRAGQLLDNEQF
TRBV4-1	TRBJ1-5	ASSQDDRGQNQPQH
TRBV27	TRBJ2-7	ASRFVRAGSGSYEQY
TRBV5-4	TRBJ1-2	ASSRRGAGDYGYT
TRBV19	TRBJ2-2	ASSITFGTSGSAGELF
TRBV5-1	TRBJ2-4	ASSFAEAGNIQY
TRBV9	TRBJ2-1	ASSVEDSSDNEQF
TRBV5-6	TRBJ2-1	ASSRGWGQGLSEQF
TRBV18	TRBJ2-7	ASSYLFGTGMDEQY
TRBV19	TRBJ2-7	ASSFGASGRYEQY
TRBV15	TRBJ1-1	ATSRAGVGNTEAF
TRBV20-1	TRBJ1-2	SASRGSGYT
TRBV29-1	TRBJ2-1	SGRRAYNEQF
TRBV5-1	TRBJ1-2	ASSLERADYGYT
TRBV10-3	TRBJ1-1	AISESSTGGVTEAF
TRBV7-2	TRBJ2-7	ASSLAGGTYEQY
TRBV6-1	TRBJ1-4	ASSMPGQYNEKLF
TRBV4-1	TRBJ2-1	ASSQGRGGASSYNEQF
TRBV30	TRBJ2-2	AWSPSWNTGELF
TRBV28	TRBJ1-2	ASSLSIGGRSGGYT
TRBV5-1	TRBJ1-4	ASSLGSATNEKLF
TRBV9	TRBJ2-6	ASSDMSGANVLT
TRBV11-3	TRBJ2-5	ASSLTAAEETQY
TRBV5-1	TRBJ2-3	ASSLVRGGGGTDTQY
TRBV10-1	TRBJ2-7	ASSESPLATYEQY
TRBV5-1	TRBJ2-7	ASSLVGQGREQY
TRBV28	TRBJ1-2	ASSETGTLYGYT
TRBV5-1	TRBJ2-7	ASSLNSDSYEQY
TRBV7-9	TRBJ1-2	ASGWREYGYT
TRBV5-5	TRBJ1-2	ASSLTGEGYGYT
TRBV5-1	TRBJ1-2	ASSSTGVGYGYT
TRBV11-3	TRBJ1-1	ASSSTGGVTEAF
TRBV11-3	TRBJ2-7	ASSLVRQGAYEQY
TRBV7-7	TRBJ2-2	ASSLDSWGELF
TRBV30	TRBJ2-1	AGVSGDLSYNEQF
TRBV9	TRBJ2-4	ASSVGLAGAKLENIQY
TRBV6-1	TRBJ2-1	ASLDRGPDNEQF
TRBV12-5	TRBJ1-3	ASGQRGGLGNTIY
TRBV2	TRBJ2-2	ASSGSGFELF
TRBV4-2	TRBJ2-5	ASSPGLYQETQY
TRBV19	TRBJ2-1	ASSTLAGVSNEQF
TRBV9	TRBJ1-3	ASSAHNRGATGNTIY
TRBV5-1	TRBJ2-2	ASSLAPVNTGELF
TRBV4-2	TRBJ2-6	ASSQDFQLLQTNSGANVLT
TRBV2	TRBJ2-7	ASSERRGQGTYEQY
TRBV7-2	TRBJ1-6	ASSLAGPPNSPLH
TRBV14	TRBJ2-2	ASRGLTTGELF
TRBV12-5	TRBJ2-5	ASGTSSGSAETQY